This T cell receptor (beta chain) was found in a study of blood T cells in healthy people across ages. This clonotype was recorded at least ten times. Roughly 9.2 milliliters of peripheral blood were drawn from each donor into EDTA-treated tubes. PBMCs numbering at least 7 million were isolated per sample. The authors ran a second PCR of 7 to 11 cycles using a sample-barcoded 5' primer and a J-beta primer mix. TCRdb analysed the 5' RACE reads with MiXCR anew, one entry per CDR3 protein. The data contain more than 800,000 distinct CDR3 sequences, more than 25% of them seen just once; the ten biggest clones take up roughly 17%. The receptor was derived from an elderly woman in good health. Sequenced sample: blood.

The CDR3 region has the DNA TGTGCCAGCAGCTTAGTACCCCTGGCAGGGGATACGCAGTATTTT. It codes for CASSLVPLAGDTQYF. The chain couples TRBV7-2 to TRBJ2-3, with D possibly matching TRBD1 (5 bases). CDR1 is SGHTA, CDR2 FQGNSA, per germline. CDR3 length: 15 residues. Trimming removed 1 base from V and 6 bases from J, with 14 bases in between. The entire variable domain, with the rest obtained from reference TRBV7-2 and TRBJ2-3, is as follows: GAGVSQSPSNKVTEKGKDVELRCDPISGHTALYWYRQSLGQGLEFLIYFQGNSAPDKSGLPSDRFSAERTGGSVSTLTIQRTQQEDSAVYLCASSLVPLAGDTQYFGPGTRLTVL.